This T cell receptor beta chain was sequenced during a study of blood T cell repertoires in COVID-19. Turning to the study itself: Donors in the United States, Italy and Spain gave samples during acute or convalescent COVID-19. T cells, B-cell-depleted T cells, or PBMCs supplied cDNA or gDNA.

This CDR3 has 13 residues. V lost 4 bases to trimming and J lost 5 bases, with 13 bases between them. Per germline, CDR1 SGDLS and CDR2 YYNGEE. Per the original data handling: Amplification from reference gene primers served as the basis for estimated nucleated cell counts. TCRdb's table, derived via immunoSEQ multiplex PCR, lists solely in-frame clones and lacks some. V and J calls and clone size follow that table, whereas D and trimming were derived from the DNA. The table lists 200,000 to 250,000 clones, roughly 80% of them singletons, with 3% to 3.5% in the top ten. Sequencing used peripheral blood. The chain is built from TRBV9 and TRBJ2-7; D perhaps matches TRBD1 (6 bases). The receptor was derived from a woman in her 30s who had recovered from COVID-19. CDR3: CASSKGQTHEQYF. CDR3 bases: TGTGCCAGCAGCAAAGGACAGACCCACGAGCAGTACTTC.